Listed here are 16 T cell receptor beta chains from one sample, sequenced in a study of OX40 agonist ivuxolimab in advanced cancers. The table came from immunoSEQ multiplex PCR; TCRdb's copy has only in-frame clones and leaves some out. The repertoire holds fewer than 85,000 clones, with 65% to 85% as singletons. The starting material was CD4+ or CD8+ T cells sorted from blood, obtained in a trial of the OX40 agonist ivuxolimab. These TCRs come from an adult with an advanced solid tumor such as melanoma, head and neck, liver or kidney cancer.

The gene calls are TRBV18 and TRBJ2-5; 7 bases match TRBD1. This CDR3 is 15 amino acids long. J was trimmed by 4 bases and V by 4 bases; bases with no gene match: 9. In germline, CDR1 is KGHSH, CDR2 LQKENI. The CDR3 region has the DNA TGTGCCAGCTCACTAGACCGGGACAGCGGAGAGACCCAGTACTTC. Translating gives CASSLDRDSGETQYF.

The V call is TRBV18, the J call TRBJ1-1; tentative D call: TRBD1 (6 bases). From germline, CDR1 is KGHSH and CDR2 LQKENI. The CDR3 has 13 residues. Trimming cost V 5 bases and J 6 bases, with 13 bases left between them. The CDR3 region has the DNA TGTGCCAGCTCAGAGACAGGTTGGGCTGAAGCTTTCTTT. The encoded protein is CASSETGWAEAFF.

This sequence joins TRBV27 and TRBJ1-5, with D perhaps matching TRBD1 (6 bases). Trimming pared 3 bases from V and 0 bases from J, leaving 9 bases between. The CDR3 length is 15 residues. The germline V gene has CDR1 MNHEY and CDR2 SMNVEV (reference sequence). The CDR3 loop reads CASSFQGISNQPQHF. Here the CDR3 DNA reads TGTGCCAGCAGTTTCCAGGGGATTAGCAATCAGCCCCAGCATTTT.

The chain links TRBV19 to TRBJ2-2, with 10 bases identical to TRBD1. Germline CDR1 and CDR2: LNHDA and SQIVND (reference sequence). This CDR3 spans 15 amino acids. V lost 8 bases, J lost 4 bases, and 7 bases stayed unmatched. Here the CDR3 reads CASQSRQGATGELFF. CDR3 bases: TGTGCCAGTCAATCCCGACAGGGGGCCACCGGGGAGCTGTTTTTT.

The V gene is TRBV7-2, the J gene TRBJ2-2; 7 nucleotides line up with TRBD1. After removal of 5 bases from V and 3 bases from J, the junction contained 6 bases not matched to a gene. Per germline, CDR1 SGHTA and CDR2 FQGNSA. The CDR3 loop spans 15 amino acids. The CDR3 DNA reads TGTGCCAGCAGCCAGGACAGGAGATACACCGGGGAGCTGTTTTTT. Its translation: CASSQDRRYTGELFF. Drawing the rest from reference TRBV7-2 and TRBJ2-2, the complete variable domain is GAGVSQSPSNKVTEKGKDVELRCDPISGHTALYWYRQSLGQGLEFLIYFQGNSAPDKSGLPSDRFSAERTGGSVSTLTIQRTQQEDSAVYLCASSQDRRYTGELFFGEGSRLTVL.

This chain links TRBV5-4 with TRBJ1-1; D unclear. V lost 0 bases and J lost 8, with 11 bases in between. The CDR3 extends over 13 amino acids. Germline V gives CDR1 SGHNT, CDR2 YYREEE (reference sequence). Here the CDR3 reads CASSLAGLSEAFF. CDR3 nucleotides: TGTGCCAGCAGCTTGGCCGGCCTTTCAGAAGCTTTCTTT.

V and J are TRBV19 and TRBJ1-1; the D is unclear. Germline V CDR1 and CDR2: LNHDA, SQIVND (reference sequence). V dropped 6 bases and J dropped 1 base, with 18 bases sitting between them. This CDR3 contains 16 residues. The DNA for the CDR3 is TGTGCCAGTAGATCTCGAGGCAGGCACCCGAACACTGAAGCTTTCTTT. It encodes CASRSRGRHPNTEAFF.

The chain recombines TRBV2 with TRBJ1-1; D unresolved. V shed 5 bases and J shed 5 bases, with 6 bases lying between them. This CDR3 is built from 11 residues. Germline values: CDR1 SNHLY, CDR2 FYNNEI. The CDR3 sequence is CASSKDTEAFF. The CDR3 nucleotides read TGTGCCAGCAGTAAGGATACTGAAGCTTTCTTT.

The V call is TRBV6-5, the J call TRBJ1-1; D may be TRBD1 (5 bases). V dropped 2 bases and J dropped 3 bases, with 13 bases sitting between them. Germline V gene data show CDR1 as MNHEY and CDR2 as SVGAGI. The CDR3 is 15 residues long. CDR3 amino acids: CASSYGLIRDTEAFF. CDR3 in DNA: TGTGCCAGCAGTTACGGTTTGATCAGGGACACTGAAGCTTTCTTT.

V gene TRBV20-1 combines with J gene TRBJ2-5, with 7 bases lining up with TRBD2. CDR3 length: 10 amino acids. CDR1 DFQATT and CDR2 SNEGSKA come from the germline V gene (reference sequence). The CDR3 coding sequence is TGCTCCGGGGGGCAAGAGACCCAGTACTTC. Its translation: CSGGQETQYF.

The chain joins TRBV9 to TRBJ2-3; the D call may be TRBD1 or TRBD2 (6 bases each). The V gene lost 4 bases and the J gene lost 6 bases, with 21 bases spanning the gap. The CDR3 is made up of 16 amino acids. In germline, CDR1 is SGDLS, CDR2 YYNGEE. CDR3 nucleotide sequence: TGTGCCAGCAGCAGAACTAGGGGGGTAGGAACGGATACGCAGTATTTT. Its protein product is CASSRTRGVGTDTQYF.

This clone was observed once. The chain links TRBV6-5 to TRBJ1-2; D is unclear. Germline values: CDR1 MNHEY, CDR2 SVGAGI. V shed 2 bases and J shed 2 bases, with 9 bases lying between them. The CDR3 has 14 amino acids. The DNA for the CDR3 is TGTGCCAGCAGTTACGGGCGGCGGAACTATGGCTACACCTTC. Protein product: CASSYGRRNYGYTF.

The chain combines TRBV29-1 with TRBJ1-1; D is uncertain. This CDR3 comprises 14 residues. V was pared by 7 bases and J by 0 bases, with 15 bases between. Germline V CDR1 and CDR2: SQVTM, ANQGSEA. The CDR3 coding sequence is TGCAGCGCGCTGCTGGGCCGGCTGAACACTGAAGCTTTCTTT. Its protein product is CSALLGRLNTEAFF. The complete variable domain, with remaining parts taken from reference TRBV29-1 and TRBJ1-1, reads SAVISQKPSRDICQRGTSLTIQCQVDSQVTMMFWYRQQPGQSLTLIATANQGSEATYESGFVIDKFPISRPNLTFSTLTVSNMSPEDSSIYLCSALLGRLNTEAFFGQGTRLTVV.

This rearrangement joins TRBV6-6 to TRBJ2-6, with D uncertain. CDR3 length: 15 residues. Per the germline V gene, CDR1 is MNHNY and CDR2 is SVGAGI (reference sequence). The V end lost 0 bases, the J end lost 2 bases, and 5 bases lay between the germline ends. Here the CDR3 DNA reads TGTGCCAGCAGTTACTCTACAGCTGGGGCCAACGTCCTGACTTTC. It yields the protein CASSYSTAGANVLTF.

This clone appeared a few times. CDR3 coding DNA: TGTGCCAGCAGTAGGGGACAGGGGATTGAAGCTTTCTTT. Its translation is CASSRGQGIEAFF. V gene TRBV27 combines with J gene TRBJ1-1; TRBD1 aligns across 10 bases. The trim removed 5 bases at V and 7 bases at J, leaving 4 bases unmatched. The germline CDR1 and CDR2 sequences are MNHEY and SMNVEV (reference sequence). This CDR3 comprises 13 residues.

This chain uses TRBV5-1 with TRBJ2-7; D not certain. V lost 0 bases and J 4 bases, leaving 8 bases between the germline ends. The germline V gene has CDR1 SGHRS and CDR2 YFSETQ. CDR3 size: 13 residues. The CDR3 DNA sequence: TGCGCCAGCAGCTTGGCGGAAGATTACGAGCAGTACTTC. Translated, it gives CASSLAEDYEQYF.